The source of this T cell receptor beta chain is a study of blood T cell repertoires in COVID-19. At the level of the study: Specimens from acute and convalescent COVID-19 originated in the United States, Italy and Spain. T cells, B-cell-depleted T cells, or PBMCs supplied cDNA or gDNA.

Regarding this clone: Germline and junction disagree at one end, which may indicate a read error.

The CDR3 has 15 amino acids. CDR1 and CDR2 (germline): SSHAT, FNYEAQ (reference sequence). The protocol was immunoSEQ multiplex PCR, while the TCRdb copy is restricted to in-frame clones and leaves out a portion. The profile covers under 60,000 clones, with about 92% appearing a single time and less than 30% taken by the ten largest. Sequenced input: peripheral blood. This clonotype was obtained from a woman over 75 with acute or convalescent COVID-19. This chain joins TRBV7-7 and TRBJ2-7; maybe TRBD1 (6 bases). The CDR3 coding sequence is TGTGCTAGCAGCTTAGGGCAGGGGCCCTCCTACGAGCAGTACTTC. This translates into CASSLGQGPSYEQYF. Filled out from reference TRBV7-7 and TRBJ2-7, the complete variable domain reads GAGVSQSPRYKVTKRGQDVTLRCDPISSHATLYWYQQALGQGPEFLTYFNYEAQPDKSGLPSDRFSAERPEGSISTLTIQRTEQRDSAMYRCASSLGQGPSYEQYFGPGTRLTVT.